The rows below give T cell receptor beta chains drawn from one sample of a study of technical replicates of blood from a few donors. Some clones are missing from TCRdb's copy, which holds only in-frame ones; the method was immunoSEQ multiplex PCR. Of around 100,000 clones in the sample, over 85% were seen once. The sample taken for sequencing was T cells isolated from PBMCs. Receptor source: a human donor in good health. Both conserved end residues are part of each CDR3. D genes are given only for firm matches. Only some rows state a clone size, as once, few, many or a class for expanded clones.

J,D,size,V,CDR3,DNA
TRBJ1-1,.,.,TRBV28,CASSSLTLDSKAMNTEAFF,TGTGCCAGCAGTTCCCTCACGTTGGACAGCAAGGCCATGAACACTGAAGCTTTCTTT
TRBJ2-1,TRBD1,.,TRBV5-6,CASSPTFIGTGANNEQFF,TGTGCCAGCAGCCCCACTTTTATCGGGACAGGGGCCAACAATGAGCAGTTCTTC
TRBJ1-2,TRBD1,.,TRBV5-5,CASSLEQGQGRGYTF,TGTGCCAGCAGCTTGGAGCAGGGACAGGGCAGGGGCTACACCTTC
TRBJ2-7,TRBD1,.,TRBV28,CASSFMGLGDRYYEQYF,TGTGCCAGCAGTTTTATGGGCCTTGGGGACAGATACTACGAGCAGTACTTC
TRBJ2-1,.,.,TRBV7-2,CASSSRLGEHNEQFF,TGTGCCAGCAGCTCCCGGTTGGGCGAGCACAATGAGCAGTTCTTC
TRBJ2-7,.,.,TRBV6-5,CASRQGGVHEQYF,TGTGCCAGCAGACAGGGTGGCGTCCACGAGCAGTACTTC
TRBJ2-2,TRBD2,.,TRBV19,CASSGTSGRAGELFF,TGTGCCAGTAGTGGGACTAGCGGGAGAGCCGGGGAGCTGTTTTTT
TRBJ2-1,TRBD2,.,TRBV5-1,CASSLGAGNNEQFF,TGCGCCAGCAGCTTGGGAGCGGGAAACAATGAGCAGTTCTTC
TRBJ2-6,.,.,TRBV29-1,CSVAGEDGANVLTF,TGCAGCGTTGCGGGGGAAGATGGGGCCAACGTCCTGACTTTC
TRBJ2-7,.,.,TRBV13,CASSVAGLYYEQYF,TGTGCCAGCAGCGTCGCGGGACTCTACTACGAGCAGTACTTC
TRBJ2-1,.,.,TRBV11-2,CASSPFSSSYNEQFF,TGTGCCAGCAGCCCGTTCTCGAGCTCCTACAATGAGCAGTTCTTC
TRBJ2-1,.,.,TRBV9,CASSVSNEQFF,TGTGCCAGCAGCGTCTCGAATGAGCAGTTCTTC
TRBJ2-1,.,.,TRBV5-1,CASSSWGAHNEQFF,TGCGCCAGCAGCTCTTGGGGCGCGCACAATGAGCAGTTCTTC
TRBJ1-2,TRBD1,.,TRBV5-6,CASSLRDRELTYGYTF,TGTGCCAGCAGCTTGCGTGACAGGGAATTAACCTATGGCTACACCTTC
TRBJ2-7,.,.,TRBV7-3,CASSADSSYEQYF,TGTGCCAGCAGCGCGGACAGCTCCTACGAGCAGTACTTC
TRBJ2-1,TRBD2,.,TRBV28,CASSSWAGVPNEQFF,TGTGCCAGCAGTTCCTGGGCGGGAGTTCCCAATGAGCAGTTCTTC
TRBJ1-1,.,.,TRBV6-6,CASSLDSPEAFF,TGTGCCAGCAGCCTTGACAGCCCTGAGGCTTTCTTT
TRBJ2-3,TRBD1,.,TRBV4-2,CASSQDPDRAFTDTQYF,TGTGCCAGCAGCCAAGATCCCGACAGGGCGTTCACAGATACGCAGTATTTT
TRBJ2-5,.,.,TRBV5-1,CASFDWAGETQYF,TGCGCCAGCTTTGACTGGGCGGGAGAGACCCAGTACTTC
TRBJ1-2,.,.,TRBV30,CAWSLGEEYGYTF,TGTGCCTGGAGTTTGGGGGAGGAATATGGCTACACCTTC
TRBJ2-7,.,.,TRBV2,CASSAGTYEQYF,TGTGCCAGCAGTGCTGGGACTTACGAGCAGTACTTC
TRBJ2-7,TRBD2,few,TRBV27,CASSRALAGGYEQYF,TGTGCCAGCAGTAGAGCTCTAGCGGGAGGGTACGAGCAGTACTTC
TRBJ2-2,TRBD2,.,TRBV7-3,CASSSRGGSTGELFF,TGTGCCAGCAGCTCTCGGGGCGGGAGCACCGGGGAGCTGTTTTTT
TRBJ2-3,.,.,TRBV11-3,CASSPYRTDTQYF,TGTGCCAGCAGCCCGTATCGGACAGATACGCAGTATTTT
TRBJ1-3,.,.,TRBV7-6,CASSPISGNTIYF,TGTGCCAGCAGCCCTATTTCTGGAAACACCATATATTTT
TRBJ1-2,TRBD1,.,TRBV6-6,CASRTGQGHGYTF,TGTGCCAGCAGAACGGGACAGGGACATGGCTACACCTTC
TRBJ2-5,.,.,TRBV15,CATSRDRSQETQYF,TGTGCCACCAGCAGAGATCGCAGCCAAGAGACCCAGTACTTC
TRBJ1-5,.,.,TRBV5-6,CASSLGYGLNQRQHF,TGTGCCAGCAGCTTGGGATACGGACTCAATCAGCGCCAGCATTTT
TRBJ2-7,.,.,TRBV4-1,CASSQDVWPWGDEQYF,TGCGCCAGCAGCCAAGATGTCTGGCCTTGGGGGGACGAGCAGTACTTC
TRBJ1-2,TRBD1,.,TRBV5-6,CASSFSSGGESYGYTF,TGTGCCAGCAGCTTCTCTTCAGGGGGAGAAAGCTATGGCTACACCTTC
TRBJ2-1,.,.,TRBV11-3,CASSLGGAYNEQFF,TGTGCCAGCAGCTTGGGCGGGGCCTACAATGAGCAGTTCTTC
TRBJ1-1,.,.,TRBV28,CASSLRQVNTEAFF,TGTGCCAGCAGTCTAAGACAGGTGAACACTGAAGCTTTCTTT
TRBJ2-1,TRBD2,.,TRBV2,CASSDGREYNEQFF,TGTGCCAGCAGTGACGGGAGGGAATACAATGAGCAGTTCTTC
TRBJ2-5,.,once,TRBV11-3,CASSLGAETQYF,TGTGCCAGCAGCTTAGGGGCGGAGACCCAGTACTTC
TRBJ2-5,TRBD1,.,TRBV7-2,CASSPTRQGETQYF,TGTGCCAGCAGCCCCACCCGACAGGGAGAGACCCAGTACTTC
TRBJ1-3,TRBD1,.,TRBV11-2,CASSTSRGTGSGNTIYF,TGTGCCAGCAGCACTAGTAGGGGGACAGGCTCTGGAAACACCATATATTTT
TRBJ1-3,.,.,TRBV30,CAWSVQLGNTIYF,TGTGCCTGGAGTGTACAGCTCGGAAACACCATATATTTT
TRBJ1-4,.,.,TRBV2,CASSEAELRINEKLFF,TGTGCCAGCAGTGAAGCAGAATTGCGGATCAATGAAAAACTGTTTTTT
TRBJ2-1,TRBD2,.,TRBV5-6,CAGASGSSYNEQFF,TGTGCCGGGGCTAGCGGGAGCTCCTACAATGAGCAGTTCTTC